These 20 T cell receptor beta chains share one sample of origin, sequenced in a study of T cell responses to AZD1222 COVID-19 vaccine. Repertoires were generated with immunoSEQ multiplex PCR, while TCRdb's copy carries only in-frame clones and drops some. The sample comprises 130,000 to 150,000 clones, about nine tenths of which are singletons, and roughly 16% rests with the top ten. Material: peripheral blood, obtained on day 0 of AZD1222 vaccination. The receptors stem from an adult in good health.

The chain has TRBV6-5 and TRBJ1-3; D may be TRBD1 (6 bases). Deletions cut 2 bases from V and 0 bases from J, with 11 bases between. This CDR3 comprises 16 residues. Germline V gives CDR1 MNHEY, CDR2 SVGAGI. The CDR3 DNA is TGTGCCAGCAGTTACGGTCAGGACAGCTCTGGAAACACCATATATTTT. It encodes CASSYGQDSSGNTIYF.

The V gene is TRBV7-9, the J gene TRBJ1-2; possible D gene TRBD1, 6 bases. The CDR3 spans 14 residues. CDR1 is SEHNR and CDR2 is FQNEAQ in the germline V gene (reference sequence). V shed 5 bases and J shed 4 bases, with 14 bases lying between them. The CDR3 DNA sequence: TGTGCCAGCAGCACTCGGGGGCCCCTCTATGGCTACACCTTC. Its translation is CASSTRGPLYGYTF.

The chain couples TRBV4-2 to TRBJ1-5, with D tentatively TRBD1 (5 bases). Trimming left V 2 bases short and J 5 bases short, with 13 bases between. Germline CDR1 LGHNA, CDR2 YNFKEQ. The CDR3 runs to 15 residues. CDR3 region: CASSQLDSNDQPQHF. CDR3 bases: TGTGCCAGCAGCCAACTCGACAGCAACGATCAGCCCCAGCATTTT.

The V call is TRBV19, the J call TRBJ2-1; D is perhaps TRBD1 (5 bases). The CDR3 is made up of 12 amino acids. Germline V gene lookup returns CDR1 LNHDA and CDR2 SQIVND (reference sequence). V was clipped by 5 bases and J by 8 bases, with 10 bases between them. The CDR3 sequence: CASSAGFDEQFF. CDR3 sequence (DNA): TGTGCCAGTAGTGCAGGGTTCGATGAGCAGTTCTTC.

In nucleotides, the CDR3 is TGTGCCAGCAGTCACGACAGGGACACTAATGAAAAACTGTTTTTT. It yields the protein CASSHDRDTNEKLFF. The chain employs TRBV7-9 and TRBJ1-4; 7 bases fit TRBD1. J was trimmed by 2 bases and V by 6 bases; bases with no gene match: 6. The V gene's germline CDR1 is SEHNR and CDR2 FQNEAQ (reference sequence). The CDR3 extends over 15 amino acids.

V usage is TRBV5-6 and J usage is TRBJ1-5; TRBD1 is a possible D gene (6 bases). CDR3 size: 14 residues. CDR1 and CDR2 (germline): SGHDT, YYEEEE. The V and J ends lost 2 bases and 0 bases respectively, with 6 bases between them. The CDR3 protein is CASSFRGSNQPQHF. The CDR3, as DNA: TGTGCCAGCAGCTTCAGGGGTAGCAATCAGCCCCAGCATTTT.

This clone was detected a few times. The CDR3 loop reads CAWAGQGDGELFF. The CDR3 nucleotides are TGTGCCTGGGCGGGACAGGGGGACGGGGAGCTGTTTTTT. V gene TRBV30 combines with J gene TRBJ2-2, with TRBD1 matching 11 bases. CDR1 and CDR2 (germline): GTSNPN, SVGIG (reference sequence). CDR3 length: 13 residues. Trimming cost V 5 bases and J 7 bases; bases outside gene matches: 3.

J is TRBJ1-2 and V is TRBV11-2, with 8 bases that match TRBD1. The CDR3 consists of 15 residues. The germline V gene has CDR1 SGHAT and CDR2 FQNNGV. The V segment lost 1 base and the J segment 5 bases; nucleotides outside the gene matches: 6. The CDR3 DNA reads TGTGCCAGCAGCTTAGTACAGGGGGTTGTATATGGCTACACCTTC. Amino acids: CASSLVQGVVYGYTF.

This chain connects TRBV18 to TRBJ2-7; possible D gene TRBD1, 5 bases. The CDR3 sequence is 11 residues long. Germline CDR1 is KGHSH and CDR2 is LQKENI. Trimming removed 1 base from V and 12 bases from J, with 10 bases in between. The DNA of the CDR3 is TGTGCCAGCTCACCACGGCAGGGATTGTACTTC. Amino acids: CASSPRQGLYF.

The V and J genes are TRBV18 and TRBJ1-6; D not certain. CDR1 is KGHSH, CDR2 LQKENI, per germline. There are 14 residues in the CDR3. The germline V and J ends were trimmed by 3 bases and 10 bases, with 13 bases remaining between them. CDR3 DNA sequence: TGTGCCAGCTCACCCTCCCCGGTCTTGTCACCCCTCCACTTT. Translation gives CASSPSPVLSPLHF.

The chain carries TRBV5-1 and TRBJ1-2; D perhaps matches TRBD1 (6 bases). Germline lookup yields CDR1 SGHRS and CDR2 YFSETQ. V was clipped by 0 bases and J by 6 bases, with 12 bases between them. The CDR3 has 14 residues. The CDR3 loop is CASSLATGKNGYTF. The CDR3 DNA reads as TGCGCCAGCAGCTTGGCCACAGGGAAAAATGGCTACACCTTC.

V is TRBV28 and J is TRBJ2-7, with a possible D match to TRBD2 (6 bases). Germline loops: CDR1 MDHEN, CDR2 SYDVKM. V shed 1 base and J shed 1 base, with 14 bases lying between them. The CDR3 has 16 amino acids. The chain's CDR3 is CASSLSRAAGSYEQYF. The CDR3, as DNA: TGTGCCAGCAGTTTATCCCGGGCCGCGGGATCCTACGAGCAGTACTTC.

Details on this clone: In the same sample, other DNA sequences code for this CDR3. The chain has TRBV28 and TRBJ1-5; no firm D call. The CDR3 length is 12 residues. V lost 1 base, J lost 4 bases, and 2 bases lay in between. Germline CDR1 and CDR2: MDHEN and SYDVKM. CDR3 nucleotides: TGTGCCAGCAGTTTATTGAATCAGCCCCAGCATTTT. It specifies CASSLLNQPQHF.

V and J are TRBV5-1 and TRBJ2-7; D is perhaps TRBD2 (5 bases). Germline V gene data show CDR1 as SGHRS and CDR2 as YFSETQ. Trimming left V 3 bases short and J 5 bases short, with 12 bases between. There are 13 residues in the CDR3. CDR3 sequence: CASSSSLVNEQYF. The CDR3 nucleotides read TGCGCCAGCAGCTCCTCACTAGTTAACGAGCAGTACTTC.

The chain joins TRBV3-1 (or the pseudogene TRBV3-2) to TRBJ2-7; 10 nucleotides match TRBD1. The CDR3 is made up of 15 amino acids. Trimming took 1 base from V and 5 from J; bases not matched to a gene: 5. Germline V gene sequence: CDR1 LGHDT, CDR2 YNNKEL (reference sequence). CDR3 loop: CASSQGQGAFNEQYF. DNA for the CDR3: TGTGCCAGCAGCCAAGGACAGGGGGCTTTCAACGAGCAGTACTTC.

CDR3 amino acids: CASSPPGTSYEQYF. The CDR3 DNA reads as TGTGCCAGCTCACCACCGGGGACCTCCTACGAGCAGTACTTC. The J gene is TRBJ2-7, the V gene TRBV18; possibly TRBD1 or TRBD2 for D (5 bases each). Germline loops: CDR1 KGHSH, CDR2 LQKENI. V lost 0 bases, J lost 0 bases, and 6 bases lay in between. This CDR3 is 14 amino acids long.

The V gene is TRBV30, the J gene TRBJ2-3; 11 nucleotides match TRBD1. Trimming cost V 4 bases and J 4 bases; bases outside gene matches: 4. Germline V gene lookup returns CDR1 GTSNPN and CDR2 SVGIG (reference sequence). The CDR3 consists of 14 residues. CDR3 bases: TGTGCCTGGACCAGGACAGGGGGCTCAGATACGCAGTATTTT. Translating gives CAWTRTGGSDTQYF. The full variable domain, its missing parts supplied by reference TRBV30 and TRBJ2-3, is SQTIHQWPATLVQPVGSPLSLECTVEGTSNPNLYWYRQAAGRGLQLLFYSVGIGQISSEVPQNLSASRPQDRQFILSSKKLLLSDSGFYLCAWTRTGGSDTQYFGPGTRLTVL.

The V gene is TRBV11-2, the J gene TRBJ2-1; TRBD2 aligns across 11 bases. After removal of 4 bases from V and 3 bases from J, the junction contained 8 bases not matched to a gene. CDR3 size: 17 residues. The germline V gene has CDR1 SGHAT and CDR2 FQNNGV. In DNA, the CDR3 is TGTGCCAGCAGCTCGACGACTAGCGGGGTATACTACAATGAGCAGTTCTTC. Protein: CASSSTTSGVYYNEQFF.

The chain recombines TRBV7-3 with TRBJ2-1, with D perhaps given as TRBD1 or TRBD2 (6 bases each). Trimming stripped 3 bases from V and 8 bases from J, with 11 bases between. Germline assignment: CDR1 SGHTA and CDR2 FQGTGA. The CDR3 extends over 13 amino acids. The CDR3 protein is CASSFRGADEQFF. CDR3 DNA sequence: TGTGCCAGCAGCTTTAGGGGGGCGGATGAGCAGTTCTTC.

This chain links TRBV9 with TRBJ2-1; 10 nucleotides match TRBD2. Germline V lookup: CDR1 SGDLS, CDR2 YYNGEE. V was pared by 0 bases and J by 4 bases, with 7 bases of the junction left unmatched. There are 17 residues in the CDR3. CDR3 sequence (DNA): TGTGCCAGCAGCGTAGGAGGTCGTAGCGGGGGGTACAATGAGCAGTTCTTC. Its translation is CASSVGGRSGGYNEQFF.